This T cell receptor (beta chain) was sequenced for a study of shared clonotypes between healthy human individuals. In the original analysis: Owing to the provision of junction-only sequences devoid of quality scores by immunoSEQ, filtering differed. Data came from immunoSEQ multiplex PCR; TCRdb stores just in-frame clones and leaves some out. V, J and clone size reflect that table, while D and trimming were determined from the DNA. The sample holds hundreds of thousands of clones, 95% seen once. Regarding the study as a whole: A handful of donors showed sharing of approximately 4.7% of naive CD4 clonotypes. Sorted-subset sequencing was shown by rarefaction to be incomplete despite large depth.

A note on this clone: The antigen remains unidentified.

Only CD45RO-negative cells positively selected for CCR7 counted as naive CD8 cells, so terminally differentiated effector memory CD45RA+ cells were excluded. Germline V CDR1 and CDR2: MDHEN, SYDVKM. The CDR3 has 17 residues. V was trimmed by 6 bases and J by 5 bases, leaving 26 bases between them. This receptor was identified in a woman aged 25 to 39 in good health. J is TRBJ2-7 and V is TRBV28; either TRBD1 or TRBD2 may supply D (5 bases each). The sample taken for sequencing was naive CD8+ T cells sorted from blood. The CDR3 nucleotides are TGTGCCAGCAGCCCGGGGCCCCGATCGGGTGACTGGGACGAGCAGTACTTC. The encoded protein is CASSPGPRSGDWDEQYF.